The 16 T cell receptor beta chains presented below share a single source sample, sequenced in a study of blood T cell repertoires in COVID-19. Clones were sequenced by immunoSEQ multiplex PCR, and TCRdb holds only the in-frame ones, with some missing. The sample includes around 130,000 clones, around 78% of them seen just once. Sequenced: peripheral blood. The receptors were sampled from a human donor in a cohort sampled during active COVID-19.

J is TRBJ1-3 and V is TRBV30; maybe TRBD1 (5 bases). The V end was cut by 1 base, the J end by 11 bases, with 12 bases between. The CDR3 is 12 residues long. Germline CDR1 reads GTSNPN; CDR2 reads SVGIG (reference sequence). The CDR3 nucleotides are TGTGCCTGGAGTGCTACAGGCCAGGCCATATATTTT. Its translation is CAWSATGQAIYF.

This chain's CDR3 is CASKSQGVGSYEQYF. CDR3 sequence (DNA): TGTGCCAGCAAAAGCCAGGGGGTAGGCTCCTACGAGCAGTACTTC. The rearrangement uses TRBV6-5 and TRBJ2-7, with 7 bases that match TRBD1. Per germline, CDR1 MNHEY and CDR2 SVGAGI. Unmatched junction bases numbered 9, after V lost 7 bases and J lost 0 bases. This CDR3 contains 15 residues.

This chain links TRBV3-1 (or the pseudogene TRBV3-2) with TRBJ2-7; 12 bases are a match to TRBD2. This CDR3 has 16 amino acids. The germline V gene encodes CDR1 LGHDT and CDR2 YNNKEL (reference sequence). Germline trimming cut 5 bases from V and 2 bases from J; bases unmatched to any gene: 7. CDR3 amino acids: CASSATSGGYTYEQYF. The CDR3 DNA is TGTGCCAGCAGCGCTACTAGCGGGGGGTACACCTACGAGCAGTACTTC.

Here the CDR3 DNA reads TGTGCCAGCAGCCAAGCGGAGGGGGCTAGGAATGAGCAGTTCTTC. It yields the protein CASSQAEGARNEQFF. V and J are TRBV3-1 (or the pseudogene TRBV3-2) and TRBJ2-1; D possibly corresponds to TRBD1 (7 bases). Trimming pared 1 base from V and 7 bases from J, leaving 14 bases between. Germline V gene sequence: CDR1 LGHDT, CDR2 YNNKEL (reference sequence). CDR3 size: 15 residues.

The J gene is TRBJ2-3, the V gene TRBV19; 13 bases agree with TRBD2. There are 22 residues in the CDR3. The V segment lost 4 bases and the J segment 1 base; nucleotides outside the gene matches: 20. Germline assignment: CDR1 LNHDA and CDR2 SQIVND (reference sequence). CDR3 nucleotides: TGTGCCAGTAGTAAAGCGAGCCGGGGGGGACTAGCGGGGCGCGAAGGCACAGATACGCAGTATTTT. As protein: CASSKASRGGLAGREGTDTQYF. Full variable domain (missing parts from reference TRBV19 and TRBJ2-3): DGGITQSPKYLFRKEGQNVTLSCEQNLNHDAMYWYRQDPGQGLRLIYYSQIVNDFQKGDIAEGYSVSREKKESFPLTVTSAQKNPTAFYLCASSKASRGGLAGREGTDTQYFGPGTRLTVL.

This chain connects TRBV6-2 or TRBV6-3 to TRBJ1-6; a weak D match, TRBD1 (6 bases). Germline-derived CDR1 and CDR2 are MNHEY and SVGEGT. The CDR3 has 11 residues. V was cut by 4 bases and J by 19 bases, with 14 bases left in between. DNA of the CDR3: TGTGCCAGCAGTTCCTTCCGGGACACTCACTTT. This gives the protein CASSSFRDTHF.

The rearrangement links TRBV13 to TRBJ1-1; D not resolved. Per germline, CDR1 PRHDT and CDR2 FYEKMQ (reference sequence). Trimming left V 0 bases short and J 5 bases short, with 10 bases between. The CDR3 loop spans 14 amino acids. The CDR3 here is CASSLGGRWTEAFF. The CDR3 nucleotides are TGTGCCAGCAGCTTAGGGGGCAGGTGGACTGAAGCTTTCTTT. Full variable domain (remainder filled in from reference TRBV13 and TRBJ1-1): AAGVIQSPRHLIKEKRETATLKCYPIPRHDTVYWYQQGPGQDPQFLISFYEKMQSDKGSIPDRFSAQQFSDYHSELNMSSLELGDSALYFCASSLGGRWTEAFFGQGTRLTVV.

The chain combines TRBV30 with TRBJ1-3; D is unclear. This CDR3 spans 15 amino acids. Between the trimmed V and J ends, which lost 0 bases and 4 bases, there was a span of 13 bases. The germline CDR1 and CDR2 sequences are GTSNPN and SVGIG (reference sequence). The CDR3 nucleotides read TGTGCCTGGAGTGTTCGGGTTCAACAAGGAAACACCATATATTTT. Encoded protein: CAWSVRVQQGNTIYF.

This clone was seen a single time. J is TRBJ2-7 and V is TRBV6-5, with D perhaps matching TRBD1 (8 bases). Looked up from germline, CDR1 is MNHEY and CDR2 is SVGAGI. This CDR3 spans 14 amino acids. V shed 6 bases and J shed 2 bases, with 14 bases lying between them. The CDR3 coding sequence is TGTGCCAGCAGGCGGACAGGGACTACCTACGAGCAGTACTTC. It yields the protein CASRRTGTTYEQYF.

The gene calls are TRBV30 and TRBJ2-7; 8 nucleotides match TRBD1. J lost 1 base, V lost 4 bases, and 6 bases had no gene match. This CDR3 contains 14 residues. Germline lookup yields CDR1 GTSNPN and CDR2 SVGIG (reference sequence). CDR3 DNA: TGTGCCTGGACCCTTACAGGGGGTTCCTACGAGCAGTACTTC. It codes for CAWTLTGGSYEQYF.

This chain uses TRBV6-5 with TRBJ2-5, with TRBD2 matching over 7 bases. The CDR3 contains 11 residues. Germline lookup yields CDR1 MNHEY and CDR2 SVGAGI. V shed 6 bases, J shed 13 bases, and the junction held 8 bases outside the gene matches. The CDR3 DNA sequence: TGTGCCAGCAGCCAAGGGGACTACCTGTACTTC. Translated: CASSQGDYLYF.

The chain has TRBV3-1 (or the pseudogene TRBV3-2) and TRBJ2-1; D not resolved. CDR1 LGHDT and CDR2 YNNKEL come from the germline V gene (reference sequence). V was pared by 0 bases and J by 1 base, with 7 bases between. The CDR3 covers 15 residues. The CDR3 region has the DNA TGTGCCAGCAGCCAAGAAGGCAGGTCCTACAATGAGCAGTTCTTC. This codes for CASSQEGRSYNEQFF.

J is TRBJ1-2 and V is TRBV6-5, with a possible D match to TRBD1 (5 bases). This CDR3 has 13 amino acids. The V end lost 7 bases, the J end lost 7 bases, and 16 bases lay between the germline ends. The V gene's germline CDR1 is MNHEY and CDR2 SVGAGI. DNA of the CDR3: TGTGCCAGCACCTACTGGGGGGGTTCTGGCTACACCTTC. Its translation: CASTYWGGSGYTF.

This clone was detected only a few times. The V call is TRBV28, the J call TRBJ1-1, with TRBD1 matching 8 bases. The CDR3 is made up of 16 amino acids. The V segment lost 4 bases and the J segment 3 bases; nucleotides outside the gene matches: 10. In germline, CDR1 is MDHEN, CDR2 SYDVKM. CDR3 sequence reads: CASSWGTGFFHTEAFF. The DNA of the CDR3 is TGTGCCAGCAGTTGGGGGACAGGTTTTTTCCACACTGAAGCTTTCTTT.

V and J are TRBV6-6 and TRBJ2-7; TRBD1 matches 8 bases. V lost 6 bases to trimming and J lost 2 bases; unmatched junction nucleotides: 9. This CDR3 is built from 15 residues. Germline CDR1 MNHNY, CDR2 SVGAGI (reference sequence). The CDR3 DNA reads as TGTGCCAGCAGACCCGACAGGGGCCCTCCCTACGAGCAGTACTTC. Amino acids: CASRPDRGPPYEQYF.

The chain employs TRBV21-1 and TRBJ1-5; the table's D call, TRBD1, was not checked against the DNA. TRBV21-1 is listed as a pseudogene. The CDR3 covers 16 residues. The CDR3 is CASSTGRAGRNQPQHF. Here the CDR3 DNA reads TGTGCCAGCAGCACCGGACGGGCAGGGCGCAATCAGCCCCAGCATTTT.